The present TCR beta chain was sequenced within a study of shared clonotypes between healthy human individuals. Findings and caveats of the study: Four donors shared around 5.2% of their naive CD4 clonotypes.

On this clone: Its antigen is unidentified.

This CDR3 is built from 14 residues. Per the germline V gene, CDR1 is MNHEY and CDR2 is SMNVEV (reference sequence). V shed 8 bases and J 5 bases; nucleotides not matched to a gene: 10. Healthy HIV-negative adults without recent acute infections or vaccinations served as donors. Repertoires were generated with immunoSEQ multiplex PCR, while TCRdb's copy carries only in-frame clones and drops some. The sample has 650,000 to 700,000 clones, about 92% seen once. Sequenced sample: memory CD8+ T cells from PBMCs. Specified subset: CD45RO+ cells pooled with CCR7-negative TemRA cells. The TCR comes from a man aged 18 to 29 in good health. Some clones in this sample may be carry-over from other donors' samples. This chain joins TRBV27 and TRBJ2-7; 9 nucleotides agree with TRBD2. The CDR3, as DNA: TGTGCCAGCGCCCCGAGCGGGAGGTTGGACGAGCAGTACTTC. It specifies CASAPSGRLDEQYF.